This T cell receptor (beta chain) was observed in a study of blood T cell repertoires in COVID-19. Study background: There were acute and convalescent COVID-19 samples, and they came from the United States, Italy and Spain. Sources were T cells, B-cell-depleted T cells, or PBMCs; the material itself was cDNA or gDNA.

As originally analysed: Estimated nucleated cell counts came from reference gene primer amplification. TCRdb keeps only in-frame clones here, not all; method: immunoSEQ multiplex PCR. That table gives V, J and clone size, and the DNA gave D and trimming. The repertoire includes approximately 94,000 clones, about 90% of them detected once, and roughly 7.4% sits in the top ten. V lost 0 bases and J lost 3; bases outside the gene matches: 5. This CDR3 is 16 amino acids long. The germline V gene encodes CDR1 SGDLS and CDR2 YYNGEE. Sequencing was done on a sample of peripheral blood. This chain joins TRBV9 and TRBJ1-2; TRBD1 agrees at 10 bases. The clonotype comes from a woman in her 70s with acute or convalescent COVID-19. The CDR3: CASSVGTGGRDYGYTF. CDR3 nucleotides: TGTGCCAGCAGCGTAGGGACAGGGGGTAGGGACTATGGCTACACCTTC.